Described below is a single T cell receptor beta chain sequence and its context. This clone was observed a few times. Its antigen has not been determined. No base qualities exist here, and no much larger clone lies one base off it. Library method: the immunoSEQ multiplex PCR assay. Genomic DNA was extracted from the sorted cells, and Adaptive Biotechnologies' automated high-throughput method was used to sequence the TCR beta V, D and J regions. A two-step, bias-controlled multiplex PCR was used to amplify the CDR3 regions. Amplified TCR beta libraries were sequenced on an Illumina instrument. The source study handled its data this way. Demultiplexed reads were processed to reduce amplification and sequencing bias, and the IMGT database was used to assign CDR3 sequences to gene families. ImmunoSEQ software version 2.0 was used to analyze the repertoire data. Clonotype lists were filtered to remove out-of-frame sequences as well as sequences containing stop codons in the CDR3. Clonotypes with a frequency below 0.01% were excluded because such low-frequency clonotypes corresponded to less than one cell. Richness was calculated by dividing observed richness by input cell number, and evenness was calculated by dividing Shannon entropy by log observed richness. Repertoire diversity and similarity between time points were quantified using Simpson diversity and Morisita-Horn overlap indices. Clonotypes were categorized as dominant (>1%), sub-dominant (0.5-0.99%), low abundance (0.1-0.49%) or lowest abundance (<0.1%). A germline index was derived by subtracting total nucleotide additions from total CDR3 length and dividing the result by total CDR3 length. TCRdb mirrors the immuneACCESS table, restricted to in-frame sequences. Some clones are absent from its copies; in checked studies, under half trace to an unresolved V gene, and the reason for the others is unknown. V and J calls plus clone size are reproduced from that table; the DNA served to infer D and trimming. The sample table shows more than 35,000 clones, and approximately 88% are seen once. In total, the top ten clones hold approximately 1.2% of the sample.

These data belong to a study of memory CD8 T cells in hepatitis C reinfection (dated by TCRdb to between 2016 and 2019). Background for the entire study: Three donors spontaneously resolved two consecutive HCV infections, while two donors cleared a primary infection but became chronically infected after reinfection. Between about 2008 and 2012, a handful of reinfection cases that had stored pre-reinfection samples were identified. A case counted as HCV reinfection when an HCV RNA test came back positive after two negative tests taken at least 60 days apart. The peak reinfection time point was selected on the basis of previously published longitudinal tetramer+ CD8 T cell frequency data. In the reinfection study, participants who had previously resolved an HCV infection were followed up every 3 months. Samples at the peak of reinfection were taken 3 to 8 weeks after reinfection was detected. In roughly 5 donors, the study followed the TCR beta repertoire of virus-specific CD8 T cells over time through an HCV reinfection episode. Study-wide findings and limitations: Because the study included only five donors, definitive conclusions about public clonotypes linked to secondary clearance could not be reached.

The germline V gene (reference sequence) provides CDR1 SGHNT and CDR2 YYREEE. Trimming at the junction amounts to 0 bases on V and 0 bases on J, and the germline ends lie 10 bases apart. From the cysteine up to the phenylalanine, the CDR3 has a length of 16 residues. Kept here is only the CDR3 DNA, which spans 48 bases and is read in frame from base 1. This specimen's time point label, interpreted: peak reinfection, 3 to 8 weeks after reinfection detection. TCR sequencing was performed on the sorted cells directly ex vivo, without any in vitro expansion beforehand. The donors, who were people who inject drugs, were enrolled in the Montreal Acute Hepatitis C Cohort Study (HEPCO) in Canada. As controls, total naive CD8 T cells were sorted as viable CD3+ CD8+ CD45RO- cells from a couple of donors at all three reinfection time points. Before sorting, cryopreserved peripheral blood mononuclear cells were thawed and used as the source for purifying CD8 T cells. CD8 T cells were enriched by negative selection with the MACS CD8+ T cell Isolation Kit. Cell sorting was done on a BD FACSAria II sorter with FACSDiva software, and data were analyzed with FlowJo.

The sequence joins TRBV5-4 to TRBJ1-3, and TRBD1 may be the D gene, going by 6 matching bases. This TCR derives from a man between 18 and 29 years old with hepatitis C virus infection. Sequencing input: naive CD8+ T cells sorted from blood. What the cell subset or site label conveys for this sample: total naive CD8+CD45RO- T cells. CDR3 protein: CASSLGQGSSGNTIYF. In nucleotide form, the sequence is TGTGCCAGCAGCTTGGGGCAGGGGAGCTCTGGAAACACCATATATTTT.